The 25 T cell receptor beta chains listed next were all sequenced from one sample in a study of T-cell memory formation after mild COVID-19. A single record per CDR3 protein comes from TCRdb applying MiXCR to the 5' RACE reads. The top ten hold 2.5% of the sample, which has about 6,500 distinct CDR3 sequences, 58% seen once. The specimen sequenced was PBMCs or a T cell subset sorted from them (not recorded which). These receptors were taken from an adult who had mild COVID-19 (a few samples of this study predate the infection). Cell type and time point are not known.

The chain is built from TRBV5-1 and TRBJ2-3; 8 nucleotides align to TRBD2. The CDR3 is 16 amino acids. J lost 3 bases, V lost 2 bases, and 8 bases had no gene match. CDR1 is SGHRS, CDR2 YFSETQ, per germline. The DNA for the CDR3 is TGCGCCAGCAGCTTAACGGGGGGGCGAAGAACAGATACGCAGTATTTT. It is translated as CASSLTGGRRTDTQYF.

The V call is TRBV12-3 or TRBV12-4, the J call TRBJ2-5; the D gene is possibly TRBD1 (6 bases). The CDR3 length is 14 residues. Trimming took 5 bases from V and 5 from J, leaving 15 bases between them. CDR3 sequence: CASSPQGMVETQYF. The DNA of the CDR3 is TGTGCCAGCAGTCCACAGGGTATGGTGGAGACCCAGTACTTC.

This clonotype is medium-sized. The chain has TRBV18 and TRBJ1-6; a weak D match, TRBD1 (5 bases). The CDR3 extends over 13 amino acids. Trimming pared 3 bases from V and 10 bases from J, leaving 10 bases between. The germline CDR1 and CDR2 sequences are KGHSH and LQKENI. Written as DNA, the CDR3 is TGTGCCAGCTCACCTGGAGGGGCGTCACCCCTCCACTTT. It codes for CASSPGGASPLHF.

V and J are TRBV4-1 and TRBJ2-5; D is ambiguous. Germline-derived CDR1 and CDR2 are MGHRA and YSYEKL. The V end lost 4 bases, the J end lost 5 bases, and 14 bases lay between the germline ends. The CDR3 has 14 amino acids. In nucleotides, the CDR3 is TGCGCCAGCAGCCGGGCGGCGGCCTTCGAGACCCAGTACTTC. It encodes CASSRAAAFETQYF.

V gene TRBV18 combines with J gene TRBJ2-7; weak D call: TRBD1 (6 bases). Trimming shortened V by 5 bases and J by 2 bases, and 13 bases separated the two germline ends. Looked up from germline, CDR1 is KGHSH and CDR2 is LQKENI. The CDR3 is 14 amino acids. CDR3 sequence (DNA): TGTGCCAGCTCAAGCCCCGGGACACCCTACGAGCAGTACTTC. Amino acids: CASSSPGTPYEQYF.

The chain employs TRBV7-3 and TRBJ2-1; a weak D match, TRBD2 (6 bases). Germline assignment: CDR1 SGHTA and CDR2 FQGTGA. V lost 5 bases, J lost 5 bases, and 16 bases lay in between. CDR3 size: 15 residues. In DNA form, the CDR3 reads TGTGCCAGCAGCCCCCTCGGAGGGTCTAACAATGAGCAGTTCTTC. It translates to CASSPLGGSNNEQFF.

The CDR3 bases are TGTGCCACCAGCCTCCCCGGGGGGTACTCTTTCACAGATACGCAGTATTTT. Protein product: CATSLPGGYSFTDTQYF. V usage is TRBV15 and J usage is TRBJ2-3, with 7 bases matching TRBD2. From germline, CDR1 is LNHNV and CDR2 YYDKDF (reference sequence). V dropped 5 bases and J dropped 2; count of bases not matched to a gene: 13. CDR3 length: 17 residues.

This chain connects TRBV6-2 or TRBV6-3 to TRBJ1-6, with 7 bases aligning to TRBD1. J gave up 6 bases and V 6 bases, and 5 bases lay outside the gene matches. The CDR3 is 14 amino acids. Germline V gives CDR1 MNHEY, CDR2 SVGEGT. The CDR3 here is CASSRGQANSPLHF. The CDR3 DNA sequence: TGTGCCAGCAGCCGTGGACAGGCTAATTCACCCCTCCACTTT.

There are many counts of this clonotype. The chain joins TRBV27 to TRBJ1-4; 9 bases are a match to TRBD1. The germline V gene has CDR1 MNHEY and CDR2 SMNVEV (reference sequence). This CDR3 spans 14 amino acids. With V trimmed by 6 bases and J by 5 bases, 4 bases remained unmatched. CDR3 protein: CASSTGGLNEKLFF. The CDR3, as DNA: TGTGCCAGCAGCACAGGGGGCTTGAATGAAAAACTGTTTTTT.

The J gene is TRBJ2-7, the V gene TRBV12-3 or TRBV12-4, with D tentatively TRBD2 (7 bases). V was cut by 3 bases and J by 4 bases, with 13 bases left in between. This CDR3 has 14 amino acids. The DNA of the CDR3 is TGTGCCAGCAGTTTTTGGGGGGGGCTTTACGAGCAGTACTTC. Translated, it gives CASSFWGGLYEQYF.

This clonotype is labeled medium-sized. This chain joins TRBV11-1 and TRBJ2-1; D is possibly TRBD2 (5 bases). The CDR3 loop spans 15 amino acids. With 3 bases removed from V and 6 bases from J, the gap between germline ends came to 15 bases. Germline CDR1 SGHAT, CDR2 FQDESV (reference sequence). CDR3 region: CASSFAVEGFNEQFF. The DNA for the CDR3 is TGTGCCAGCAGCTTCGCAGTCGAGGGCTTCAATGAGCAGTTCTTC.

The rearrangement joins TRBV7-9 to TRBJ2-5; possibly TRBD1 for D (6 bases). Germline V lookup: CDR1 SEHNR, CDR2 FQNEAQ (reference sequence). V lost 2 bases, J lost 4 bases, and 11 bases lay in between. The CDR3 consists of 14 residues. The CDR3 DNA reads TGTGCCAGCAGCTTACTTGGCAGGGGAGAGACCCAGTACTTC. Translation: CASSLLGRGETQYF.

This clonotype is medium-sized (0.01 to 0.1%). The chain carries TRBV9 and TRBJ2-4; D gene uncertain. Trimming left V 6 bases short and J 2 bases short, with 15 bases between. The germline V gene encodes CDR1 SGDLS and CDR2 YYNGEE. This CDR3 contains 15 residues. The CDR3: CASNPDPGPKNIQYF. The CDR3 DNA reads TGTGCCAGCAACCCGGATCCGGGCCCCAAAAACATTCAGTACTTC.

Only one count was recorded for this clonotype. CDR3 sequence (DNA): TGCGCCAGCAGCTTGCCACCGGGGGGCCCCAATGAGCAGTTCTTC. Protein: CASSLPPGGPNEQFF. This chain connects TRBV5-1 to TRBJ2-1, with a possible D match to TRBD2 (7 bases). The CDR3 consists of 15 residues. Looked up from germline, CDR1 is SGHRS and CDR2 is YFSETQ. Trimming took 1 base from V and 6 from J, leaving 14 bases between them.

This clonotype was recorded many times. The V gene is TRBV5-6, the J gene TRBJ2-4; no firm D call. Trimming removed 1 base from V and 7 bases from J, with 15 bases in between. CDR1 is SGHDT and CDR2 is YYEEEE in the germline V gene. This CDR3 comprises 15 residues. CDR3 amino acids: CASSLSYIPGNIQYF. The CDR3 DNA sequence: TGTGCCAGCAGCTTGTCATACATACCCGGGAACATTCAGTACTTC.

Within the sample, this clonotype is medium-sized. The chain employs TRBV5-1 and TRBJ1-2, with 10 bases matching TRBD1. Germline V lookup: CDR1 SGHRS, CDR2 YFSETQ. CDR3 size: 15 residues. Trimming took 1 base from V and 2 from J; bases not matched to a gene: 2. The CDR3 is CASSLRTGGNYGYTF. The CDR3 DNA is TGCGCCAGCAGCTTGAGGACAGGGGGAAACTATGGCTACACCTTC.

By share, this clonotype counts as large. The genes are TRBV27 and TRBJ2-7, with unresolved D. Germline V gene sequence: CDR1 MNHEY, CDR2 SMNVEV (reference sequence). This CDR3 spans 13 amino acids. V was shortened by 5 bases and J by 1 base, with 9 bases between the two germline ends. Here the CDR3 DNA reads TGTGCCAGCAGTCACGGGCCATCCTACGAGCAGTACGTC. Protein sequence: CASSHGPSYEQYV.

By share, this clonotype ranks as medium-sized (0.01 to 0.1%). V usage is TRBV4-2 and J usage is TRBJ2-6, with no clear D. The CDR3 spans 16 residues. Trimming took 0 bases from V and 4 from J, leaving 10 bases between them. Germline V CDR1 and CDR2: LGHNA, YNFKEQ. CDR3 region: CASSQDPNRGANVLTF. In nucleotides, the CDR3 is TGTGCCAGCAGCCAAGACCCAAACCGGGGGGCCAACGTCCTGACTTTC.

This sequence joins TRBV13 and TRBJ2-1, with TRBD2 matching over 11 bases. Germline trimming cut 4 bases from V and 3 bases from J; bases unmatched to any gene: 5. CDR3 length: 16 residues. Germline V CDR1 and CDR2: PRHDT, FYEKMQ (reference sequence). The CDR3 DNA reads TGTGCCAGCAGCTCCCTAGCGGGGGGTAACTACAATGAGCAGTTCTTC. The encoded protein is CASSSLAGGNYNEQFF.

The chain is built from TRBV29-1 and TRBJ1-2; tentatively, D is TRBD1 (5 bases). V was cut by 4 bases and J by 6 bases, with 12 bases left in between. The CDR3 length is 12 residues. CDR1 and CDR2 (germline): SQVTM, ANQGSEA. The CDR3 spells CSVGQGGHGYTF. CDR3 nucleotide sequence: TGCAGCGTTGGGCAGGGAGGACATGGCTACACCTTC.

This clonotype is medium-sized by share. The chain employs TRBV5-1 and TRBJ1-1; 7 bases fit TRBD1. V shed 5 bases and J 3 bases; nucleotides not matched to a gene: 7. Looked up from germline, CDR1 is SGHRS and CDR2 is YFSETQ. The CDR3 consists of 14 residues. The CDR3 is CASRPTGLDTEAFF. In DNA form, the CDR3 reads TGCGCCAGCAGACCGACAGGGCTCGACACTGAAGCTTTCTTT.

This clonotype rates as medium-sized (0.01 to 0.1%). The J gene is TRBJ1-2, the V gene TRBV7-9; D gene unclear. This CDR3 contains 15 residues. CDR1 and CDR2 from the germline V gene are SEHNR and FQNEAQ (reference sequence). Deletions cut 0 bases from V and 4 bases from J, with 12 bases between. CDR3 coding DNA: TGTGCCAGCAGCTTAGCTTGGGCAGGCACCTATGGCTACACCTTC. As protein: CASSLAWAGTYGYTF. The complete variable domain, with remaining parts taken from reference TRBV7-9 and TRBJ1-2, reads DTGVSQNPRHKITKRGQNVTFRCDPISEHNRLYWYRQTLGQGPEFLTYFQNEAQLEKSRLLSDRFSAERPKGSFSTLEIQRTEQGDSAMYLCASSLAWAGTYGYTFGSGTRLTVV.

This clonotype is termed medium-sized. V usage is TRBV10-3 and J usage is TRBJ1-2; weak D call: TRBD1 (6 bases). The CDR3 is 16 amino acids. V lost 0 bases and J 3 bases, leaving 14 bases between the germline ends. Per the germline V gene, CDR1 is ENHRY and CDR2 is SYGVKD. The CDR3 protein is CAISESAGDRYYGYTF. DNA of the CDR3: TGTGCCATCAGTGAGTCGGCAGGGGATAGGTACTATGGCTACACCTTC.

This clonotype is termed large. The V call is TRBV7-6, the J call TRBJ2-5; a weak D match, TRBD2 (5 bases). This CDR3 has 15 residues. CDR1 is SGHVS and CDR2 is FNYEAQ in the germline V gene. The V gene lost 1 base and the J gene lost 5 bases, with 14 bases spanning the gap. The CDR3 sequence is CASSLDVRVSETQYF. CDR3 nucleotide sequence: TGTGCCAGCAGCTTAGATGTGAGGGTCAGCGAGACCCAGTACTTC.

This clonotype appeared a single time. The chain carries TRBV5-1 and TRBJ1-2; the D gene is possibly TRBD1 (6 bases). Germline V gene lookup returns CDR1 SGHRS and CDR2 YFSETQ. V was pared by 0 bases and J by 2 bases, with 8 bases between. CDR3 length equals 14 residues. In DNA, the CDR3 is TGCGCCAGCAGCTTGGGTGGACAGAACTATGGCTACACCTTC. Amino acids: CASSLGGQNYGYTF.